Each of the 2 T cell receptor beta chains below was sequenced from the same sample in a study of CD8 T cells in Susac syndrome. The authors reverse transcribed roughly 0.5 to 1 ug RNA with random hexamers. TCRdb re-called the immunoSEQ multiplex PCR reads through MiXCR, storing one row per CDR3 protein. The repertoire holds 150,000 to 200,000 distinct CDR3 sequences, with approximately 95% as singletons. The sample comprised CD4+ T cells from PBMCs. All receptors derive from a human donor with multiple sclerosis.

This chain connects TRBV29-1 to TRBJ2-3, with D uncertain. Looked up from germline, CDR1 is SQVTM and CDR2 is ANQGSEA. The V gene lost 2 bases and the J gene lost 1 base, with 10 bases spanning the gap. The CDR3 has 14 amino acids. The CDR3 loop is CSVEKALRTDTQYF. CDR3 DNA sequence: TGCAGCGTTGAAAAGGCTCTCCGCACAGATACGCAGTATTTT.

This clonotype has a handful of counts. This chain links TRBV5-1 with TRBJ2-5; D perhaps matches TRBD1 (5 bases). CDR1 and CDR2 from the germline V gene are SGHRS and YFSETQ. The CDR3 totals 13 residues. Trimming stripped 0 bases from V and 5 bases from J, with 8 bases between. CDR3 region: CASSLEGQETQYF. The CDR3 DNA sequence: TGCGCCAGCAGCTTGGAGGGGCAGGAGACCCAGTACTTC.